This T cell receptor beta chain originates from a study of cytomegalovirus exposure and HLA in healthy donors. Across the study: Among the roughly 370 genotyped donors, 81% were placed in the Caucasian-associated ancestry cluster.

Donors had nominal health at sampling but likely had unrecorded immune exposures. In the PCR, 60 Vbeta and 13 Jbeta primers were used. The data were produced by immunoSEQ multiplex PCR, yet TCRdb's version contains in-frame clones alone and is incomplete. The table records 120,000 or so clones, roughly 80% of them present only once. This CDR3 has 14 residues. Trimming pared 4 bases from V and 4 bases from J, leaving 11 bases between. Germline values: CDR1 SGHTA, CDR2 FQGNSA. This TCR was sampled from a man between 45 and 60 years old in good health and CMV-seropositive. This chain links TRBV7-2 with TRBJ2-1; D is perhaps TRBD2 (6 bases). The sample taken for sequencing was PBMCs. The CDR3 nucleotides read TGTGCCAGCAGCTGGGGACTCGAATACAATGAGCAGTTCTTC. It translates to CASSWGLEYNEQFF. Based on the CDR3 plus reference TRBV7-2 and TRBJ2-1, the full variable domain is GAGVSQSPSNKVTEKGKDVELRCDPISGHTALYWYRQSLGQGLEFLIYFQGNSAPDKSGLPSDRFSAERTGGSVSTLTIQRTQQEDSAVYLCASSWGLEYNEQFFGPGTRLTVL.